A selection of T cell receptor beta chains follows, all from one sample in a study of identical twins. TCRdb processed the 5' RACE reads anew with MiXCR; each CDR3 protein has one entry. The sample has 410,000 or so distinct CDR3 sequences, roughly 20% seen once. The sequenced sample consisted of naive T cells sorted from blood. The source of these receptors is a man over 45 in good health. Both conserved end residues are part of each CDR3. The D gene is left open where the match is weak. Clone size, where shown, is once, few, many, or a class for clones that have expanded.

len | j_gene | abundance | v_gene | d_gene | CDR3aa | CDR3nt
12 | TRBJ2-3 | NA | TRBV10-3 | NA | CAISDLADTQYF | TGTGCCATCAGTGATTTAGCAGATACGCAGTATTTT
15 | TRBJ2-5 | many | TRBV18 | NA | CASSPPSGSEETQYF | TGTGCCAGCTCACCACCGAGCGGGTCGGAAGAGACCCAGTACTTC
13 | TRBJ2-3 | NA | TRBV30 | TRBD1 | CAWRIQGVDTQYF | TGTGCCTGGAGAATACAGGGGGTGGATACGCAGTATTTT
15 | TRBJ2-7 | few | TRBV18 | NA | CASSPSGLTTYEQYF | TGTGCCAGCTCACCCTCGGGACTGACTACCTACGAGCAGTACTTC
14 | TRBJ2-4 | many | TRBV20-1 | TRBD1 | CSAKQGAAKNIQYF | TGCAGTGCTAAACAGGGGGCTGCCAAAAACATTCAGTACTTC
14 | TRBJ2-5 | few | TRBV5-1 | TRBD2 | CASRSSSGQETQYF | TGCGCCAGCAGATCGTCTAGCGGCCAAGAGACCCAGTACTTC
13 | TRBJ1-2 | few | TRBV20-1 | TRBD1 | CSAPDRVHYGYTF | TGCAGTGCGCCCGACAGGGTTCACTATGGCTACACCTTC
15 | TRBJ2-7 | many | TRBV11-2 | TRBD1 | CASSLEGTGVYEQYF | TGTGCCAGCAGCTTGGAGGGGACAGGGGTCTACGAGCAGTACTTC
13 | TRBJ2-7 | many | TRBV7-2 | TRBD2 | CASSSGLSYEQYF | TGTGCCAGCAGCTCGGGACTAAGCTACGAGCAGTACTTC
15 | TRBJ2-1 | many | TRBV18 | NA | CASSPTSSGIHEQFF | TGTGCCAGCTCACCGACCTCTTCAGGGATCCATGAGCAGTTCTTC
18 | TRBJ1-1 | many | TRBV5-1 | TRBD1 | CASSLGVRGPLVNTEAFF | TGCGCCAGCAGCTTGGGGGTCAGGGGGCCCCTGGTGAACACTGAAGCTTTCTTT
15 | TRBJ2-7 | NA | TRBV20-1 | TRBD2 | CSAGISGRASYEQYF | TGCAGTGCCGGAATTAGCGGGAGGGCCTCCTACGAGCAGTACTTC
18 | TRBJ2-3 | NA | TRBV28 | NA | CASSSIRQLNPSTDTQYF | TGTGCCAGCAGTTCGATCCGACAGCTAAATCCTAGCACAGATACGCAGTATTTT
14 | TRBJ2-7 | many | TRBV6-1 | TRBD1 | CASSGGQRTYEQYF | TGTGCCAGCAGTGGGGGACAGCGGACCTACGAGCAGTACTTC